This TCR beta chain was sequenced in a study of cytomegalovirus exposure and HLA in healthy donors (dated by TCRdb to about 2017). For the wider study: An earlier analysis of roughly 570 of the donors reported around 280 Gb of sequence data and 90 million to 120 million unique TCR beta sequences obtained from around 180 million T cells. Donor age, sex, ethnicity and CMV serostatus were compiled together with the repertoire data. The study combined high-throughput TCR immunosequencing, statistical association of individual TCRs with disease status, and machine learning to predict cytomegalovirus infection status. HLA typing included class I and class II loci at four-digit resolution. The genetic ancestry cluster associated with self-reported Caucasian donors included 81% of the 350 to 500 genotyped donors. Every repertoire in the discovery cohort had been generated on one and the same sequencing platform. An earlier analysis of 587 of the donors used high-throughput TCR beta sequencing to judge whether each TCR beta V gene segment behaved as functional or pseudogenic. The T cell repertoires of several hundred subjects were profiled by immunosequencing and related to cytomegalovirus serostatus. In a later genetic analysis, genome-wide SNP genotypes for about 65% of the roughly 700 donors were used, and that subset was treated as a discovery cohort. On average, 235,054 unique TCR beta nucleotide sequences were sequenced per donor among a few hundred genotyped donors of the cohort, with roughly 20% of those sequences being non-productive. The study aimed to test whether cataloging public T cell receptors could reveal signatures of past pathogen exposure. Along with the 666-subject first cohort, a separate validation cohort of over a hundred different subjects was used. The number of typed donors differed by locus: roughly 629-640 for A, B, C, DRB1 and DQB1; about 520 for DQA1; over 600 for DPA1; and 450 to 480 for DPB1. To study patterns of TCR occurrence, a later analysis re-analyzed previously published TCR beta repertoires from 500 to 850 donors and added high-resolution HLA genotyping. An early release covering around 630 HLA-typed donors comprised approximately 290 gigabases of sequencing data and around 80 million unique TCR sequences. Rather than using new phenotypic data, the later analysis identified candidate immune exposures from TCR beta sequences and from how often those sequences occurred across donors. Because of strong linkage in the cohort, a handful of DR-DQ haplotypes were treated as single units for association and clustering.

The method was the immunoSEQ multiplex PCR assay. For the multiplex PCR, a mixture combining 60 forward primers for TCR Vbeta segments and 13 reverse primers for TCR Jbeta segments was used. The CDR3 region of rearranged TCR beta genes was amplified from genomic DNA by a multiplex PCR assay. The amplified TCR beta libraries were sequenced on the Illumina HiSeq System as 87-base-pair reads. As for the original processing: Across the 670 or so repertoires, a later analysis counted tens of millions of unique TCR beta chains, some 11 million of which were shared by at least two donors. A nearest-neighbor algorithm error-corrected the raw reads and collapsed the reads into unique sequences, merging closely related sequences to remove PCR and sequencing errors. V, D and J gene segments were assigned by aligning CDR3 sequences to IMGT reference sequences. For a sequence to be retained, at least a six-nucleotide match to both a V gene segment and a J gene segment was required. A rearrangement was called productive if the CDR3 had no stop codons and remained in frame with V and J, and every other rearrangement was called non-productive. CDR3 was defined by IMGT convention, running from the second conserved V-encoded cysteine to the conserved J-encoded phenylalanine. Sequences without an unambiguous match to a single V gene segment were excluded from the earlier analysis of 500 to 700 of the donors. In an earlier analysis of almost 600 of the donors, a V segment was called functional when productive rearrangements were above 56.7%, and segregating when the standard deviation between donors exceeded 5%. A statistical classification framework was built to diagnose cytomegalovirus status from the catalog of TCR beta chain sequences. A later analysis assigned V and J genes by comparing TCR nucleotide sequences with IMGT/GENE-DB human TR gene sequences. The TCRdist pipeline was used in a later analysis to assign CDR3 sequences and most-parsimonious VDJ recombination scenarios. In a later analysis, every TCR beta chain was defined by the combination of its CDR3 amino acid sequence and its V-gene family, and reads without a unique V-gene family were dropped. As a way to deal with suspected cross-contamination and a sequencing artifact, a later analysis dropped approximately 570 nucleotide sequences that were highly shared and had low generation probability. A later analysis calculated a clonal expansion index for each public chain from normalized within-repertoire ranks of inferred template counts. In a later analysis, generation probabilities were computed with a VDJ recombination model fitted to out-of-frame rearrangements, and the resulting probabilities were checked against IGoR. In a later analysis, TCR-TCR, TCR-HLA and TCR-CMV co-occurrence was scored with hypergeometric tests, and a repertoire-size bias correction was applied to TCR pairs. In a later analysis, false discovery rates were estimated by permuting HLA or CMV assignments 20 times. A later analysis grouped co-occurring TCRs with DBSCAN, adding TCRdist sequence similarity when clustering within HLA-allele-positive subsets. Repertoires with fewer than 30,000 or more than 120,000 public chains were left out of co-occurrence clustering, as were roughly five repertoires with anomalous nucleotide sharing. TCRdb holds this immuneACCESS table with in-frame rearrangements only. Some clones are missing; in checked studies, unresolved V genes explain under half, and the rest has no known cause. Clone size and the V and J calls come from that table; the DNA yielded D and trimming. This sample lists 150,000 or so clones; more than 70% were detected once. Together, the top ten hold less than 2% of the sample.

V is reduced by 1 base and J by 2 bases, leaving a spacing of 11 bases between them. There are 15 amino acids in the CDR3, from cysteine to phenylalanine inclusive. Of all the DNA, just the CDR3 is kept, 45 bases in frame from base 1. Per the germline V gene, SGHVS is the CDR1 and FNYEAQ is the CDR2. The investigation overall reported the following: In a later genetic analysis, fewer N-insertions in productive TCRs were reported among donors in an Asian-associated ancestry cluster than the approximately 670-donor mean. Specific HLA alleles were associated with over 15,000 TCR beta sequences at a false discovery rate of 0.05 in a later analysis. The authors suggested that the approach could potentially be extended to other disease states and immunological phenotypes. Some IMGT-functional V segments, including TRBV6-2 and TRBV6-3, could not be distinguished by the 87-base-pair reads and were therefore excluded. For the cohort, immune exposure information was limited to CMV serostatus. In a later analysis, the rate of TCR association differed among HLA loci, with DRB1 alleles having the most associated TCRs and HLA-C alleles having the fewest. The classifier was reported to diagnose cytomegalovirus status with high specificity and sensitivity in both the original cohort and the validation cohort. Because HLA typing was missing for some donors at each locus, association tests included only the typed subset. Correlated functional status among segregating V segments might be attributable to linkage disequilibrium, but an unknown experimental factor could not be ruled out. Across donors, most TCR sequences were observed very rarely, whereas some public TCRs were present in many individuals. Broadly in line with IMGT annotations, most TCR beta V segments showed up in productive rearrangements about 90% or about 30% of the time in an earlier analysis of under 700 of the donors. Only TCR beta chains were sequenced in this cohort, and the absence of alpha or paired-chain data limited detectable features. The study gave a list of under 200 TCR beta chains associated with cytomegalovirus. A cluster of highly shared sequence variants was judged likely to be a technical artifact of the sequencing pipeline. Most CMV-associated TCR beta chains appeared to be HLA-restricted in a later analysis, and the HLA associations seemed to be driven largely by CMV exposure. In a later analysis, HLA-associated TCR beta chains were found to be more clonally expanded and to have lower generation probabilities than equally common non-associated chains. According to a later analysis, parvovirus B19, influenza, CMV and Epstein-Barr virus appeared linked to several top co-occurrence clusters. In vitro tests confirmed that a few of the cytomegalovirus-associated TCR beta chains recognize cytomegalovirus antigens. When HLA alleles, especially DR and DQ, strongly co-occurred, attributing TCR associations to individual alleles was difficult. A further reported finding was that TCR beta sequences accurately predicted the HLA-A and HLA-B alleles for most subjects in the first cohort. Seventeen rarely observed V segments, including chromosome 9 orphons, were excluded from the earlier analysis of about 610 of the donors because counts were too low. Sequencing depth was assumed to be roughly uniform across donors in the presence/absence analyses, though that assumption may not hold. An association between a missense DCLRE1C variant and V-gene and J-gene trimming of TCR beta chains was found in a later genetic analysis and replicated in an independent cohort.

In total, about 650 healthy bone marrow donors made up the cohort. At the time of sampling, every cohort member was nominally healthy, though immune exposures that went unrecorded were likely present. The donor was CMV seronegative and belonged to the group of roughly 330 seronegative cohort members. A peripheral blood sample was collected from each donor, and TCR beta sequencing was performed on peripheral blood mononuclear cells. The Qiagen DNeasy Blood Extraction Kit was used to extract genomic DNA from the blood cell samples. Only a few counts were recorded for this clone. Its antigen is unknown. No much larger clone is present one base from it, and per-base qualities are unavailable. Other nucleotide sequences from this sample produce the same CDR3.

The chain is encoded by TRBV7-6 joined to TRBJ1-2; TRBD1 is a weak D gene call, 6 bases matching. The origin of this receptor is a male donor in good health and CMV-seronegative. Sample: PBMCs. The CDR3 reads CASSLGGQGNYGYTF. The base sequence is TGTGCCAGCAGCTTAGGGGGGCAGGGGAACTATGGCTACACCTTC.